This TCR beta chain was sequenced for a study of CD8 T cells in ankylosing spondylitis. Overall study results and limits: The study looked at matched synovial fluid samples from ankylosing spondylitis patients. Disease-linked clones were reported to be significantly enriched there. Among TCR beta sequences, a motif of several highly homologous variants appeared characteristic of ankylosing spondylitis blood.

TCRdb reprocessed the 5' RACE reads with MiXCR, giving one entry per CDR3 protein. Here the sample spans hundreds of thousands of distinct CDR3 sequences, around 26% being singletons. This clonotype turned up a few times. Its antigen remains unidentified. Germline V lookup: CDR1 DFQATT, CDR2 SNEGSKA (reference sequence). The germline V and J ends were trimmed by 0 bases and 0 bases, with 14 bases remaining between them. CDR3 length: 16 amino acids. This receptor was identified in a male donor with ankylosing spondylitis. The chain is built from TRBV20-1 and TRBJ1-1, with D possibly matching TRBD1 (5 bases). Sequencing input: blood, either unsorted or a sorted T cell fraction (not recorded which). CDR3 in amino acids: CSAREFTKGLNTEAFF. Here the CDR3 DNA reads TGCAGTGCTAGAGAGTTTACCAAGGGGCTGAACACTGAAGCTTTCTTT.